A selection of T cell receptor beta chains follows, all from one sample in a study of blood T cell repertoires in COVID-19. Repertoires were generated with immunoSEQ multiplex PCR, while TCRdb's copy carries only in-frame clones and drops some. The sample has around 240,000 clones; more than 75% are singletons. Sequencing was carried out using PBMCs or T cells enriched from blood (not recorded which). These receptors originate from a woman aged 45-59 years who had recovered from COVID-19. CDR3s include the opening cysteine and the closing phenylalanine or tryptophan. Only part of the rows carry a size: once, few, many, or a class if the clone is expanded.

V: TRBV4-1; size: .; J: TRBJ2-7; CDR3: CASSLREASYEQYF
V: TRBV27; size: .; J: TRBJ2-2; CDR3: CASSKTGQGANTGELFF
V: TRBV6-2/TRBV6-3; size: .; J: TRBJ2-5; CDR3: CASSNRDRGQETQYF
V: TRBV9; size: .; J: TRBJ1-1; CDR3: CASSGHGRTGSTEAFF
V: TRBV14; size: .; J: TRBJ2-3; CDR3: CASSPRFGLAGVGDTQYF
V: TRBV7-2; size: .; J: TRBJ1-1; CDR3: CASSKQGFTEAFF
V: TRBV19; size: .; J: TRBJ2-3; CDR3: CASSTTDRATQYF
V: TRBV5-5; size: .; J: TRBJ1-1; CDR3: CASSLMANTEAFF
V: TRBV28; size: .; J: TRBJ1-6; CDR3: CASSPTGTPSSPLHF
V: TRBV7-6; size: .; J: TRBJ2-1; CDR3: CASSARGAAYNEQFF
V: TRBV6-5; size: once; J: TRBJ1-1; CDR3: CASFDRFGDTEAFF
V: TRBV7-9; size: .; J: TRBJ1-2; CDR3: CASSRRASGGYTF
V: TRBV7-2; size: .; J: TRBJ2-1; CDR3: CASSLSFNEQFF
V: TRBV7-3; size: .; J: TRBJ1-1; CDR3: CASSLGTAMNTEAFF
V: TRBV14; size: .; J: TRBJ1-1; CDR3: CASSQDWRLGAFF
V: TRBV4-1; size: .; J: TRBJ1-2; CDR3: CASSPDRITNYGYTF
V: TRBV4-3; size: few; J: TRBJ2-7; CDR3: CASSQDSRGLYEQYF
V: TRBV3-1/TRBV3-2; size: .; J: TRBJ1-5; CDR3: CASSADRHQPQHF
V: TRBV2; size: .; J: TRBJ2-7; CDR3: CASSEPERELYEQYF
V: TRBV4-3; size: .; J: TRBJ1-1; CDR3: CASSQFLLVRTGGEPFF
V: TRBV18; size: .; J: TRBJ2-1; CDR3: CASSRGGLGYNEQFF
V: TRBV5-4; size: .; J: TRBJ2-3; CDR3: CASSESRTGYPDTQYF
V: TRBV7-3; size: .; J: TRBJ2-6; CDR3: CASSPRDTGANVLTF
V: TRBV27; size: .; J: TRBJ2-7; CDR3: CASSLPNSYEQYF
V: TRBV19; size: .; J: TRBJ1-1; CDR3: CASRKRTDSGNTEAFF
V: TRBV10-3; size: .; J: TRBJ1-2; CDR3: CAISDTGVSYGYTF
V: TRBV6-5; size: .; J: TRBJ1-1; CDR3: CASGLRDRGTEAFF
V: TRBV13; size: .; J: TRBJ2-7; CDR3: CASSFRDRDYEQYF
V: TRBV7-6; size: .; J: TRBJ2-5; CDR3: CASSPIRGETQYF
V: TRBV11-3; size: .; J: TRBJ1-4; CDR3: CASSSWEGGSEKLFF
V: TRBV5-1; size: .; J: TRBJ2-2; CDR3: CASSSGQGGNTGELFF
V: TRBV11-3; size: .; J: TRBJ2-1; CDR3: CASSLDGSGGYNEQFF
V: TRBV6-5; size: .; J: TRBJ1-3; CDR3: CASSYSPGFGNTIYF
V: TRBV24-1; size: .; J: TRBJ2-1; CDR3: CATSDSSGGSYNEQFF
V: TRBV28; size: few; J: TRBJ1-5; CDR3: CASSLPNQPQHF
V: TRBV4-3; size: once; J: TRBJ1-2; CDR3: CASSELDRGYGYTF
V: TRBV6-2/TRBV6-3; size: few; J: TRBJ1-2; CDR3: CASSYGTGNYGYTF
V: TRBV2; size: .; J: TRBJ1-1; CDR3: CASKQGNTEAFF
V: TRBV7-2; size: .; J: TRBJ2-3; CDR3: CASSPGGRDTQYF
V: TRBV5-8; size: .; J: TRBJ1-3; CDR3: CASSPGWGETGNTIYF
V: TRBV7-9; size: .; J: TRBJ2-1; CDR3: CASSLYGSFNEQFF
V: TRBV6-2/TRBV6-3; size: once; J: TRBJ2-1; CDR3: CASSPPSPTSGGYNEQFF
V: TRBV9; size: few; J: TRBJ1-2; CDR3: CASSVGDRGPYGYTF
V: TRBV4-3; size: .; J: TRBJ1-4; CDR3: CASSQGGEVGKLFF
V: TRBV19; size: .; J: TRBJ1-2; CDR3: CASSLPTERYGYTF
V: TRBV6-5; size: .; J: TRBJ1-1; CDR3: CASSGRDKIEAFF
V: TRBV5-4; size: .; J: TRBJ2-7; CDR3: CASSLGARKDEQYF
V: TRBV18; size: .; J: TRBJ2-3; CDR3: CASSPPGEDTQYF
V: TRBV5-1; size: .; J: TRBJ2-1; CDR3: CASSPGRSSYNEQFF
V: TRBV7-7; size: .; J: TRBJ2-6; CDR3: CASSLGFGGAEGANVLTF
V: TRBV24-1; size: .; J: TRBJ2-1; CDR3: CATSDWGTGGYNEQFF
V: TRBV7-9; size: .; J: TRBJ1-5; CDR3: CASSPQGAGQPQHF
V: TRBV23-1; size: .; J: TRBJ2-7; CDR3: CAGTFRLAGVEDLQYF
V: TRBV27; size: .; J: TRBJ2-1; CDR3: CASSLLVAGGLYNEQFF
V: TRBV6-4; size: few; J: TRBJ2-7; CDR3: CASSPGQGAYEQYF
V: TRBV7-8; size: .; J: TRBJ1-6; CDR3: CASSLEGGWSSPLHF
V: TRBV30; size: .; J: TRBJ2-3; CDR3: CAWKQGHSTDTQYF
V: TRBV29-1; size: .; J: TRBJ2-5; CDR3: CSVDPGIETQYF
V: TRBV9; size: .; J: TRBJ2-7; CDR3: CASSVGPEAEQYF